This T cell receptor (beta chain) was sequenced for a study of lymphopenia after photon versus proton radiotherapy. Study results and limitations: Under photons, naive T cells and diversity fell while effector/memory populations rose. A bigger post-nadir fall in TCR diversity correlated inversely with survival time in deceased patients.

Per germline, CDR1 SGHRS and CDR2 YFSETQ. The CDR3 extends over 18 amino acids. The trim removed 4 bases at V and 0 bases at J, leaving 4 bases unmatched. The protocol was immunoSEQ multiplex PCR, while the TCRdb copy is restricted to in-frame clones and leaves out a portion. Of under 35,000 clones in the sample, roughly 87% were seen once. In the case of this clone: Its antigen is unknown.

Here the sequenced sample was peripheral blood, taken from a patient treated with proton-based radiotherapy. The gene calls are TRBV5-1 and TRBJ2-6; 13 positions match TRBD2. The receptor was isolated from an older woman with pancreatic cancer. Some clones in this sample may be carry-over from other donors' samples. The CDR3 loop reads CASSTGTSGNSGANVLTF. For the CDR3, the DNA is TGCGCCAGCAGCACCGGGACTAGCGGGAACTCTGGGGCCAACGTCCTGACTTTC.